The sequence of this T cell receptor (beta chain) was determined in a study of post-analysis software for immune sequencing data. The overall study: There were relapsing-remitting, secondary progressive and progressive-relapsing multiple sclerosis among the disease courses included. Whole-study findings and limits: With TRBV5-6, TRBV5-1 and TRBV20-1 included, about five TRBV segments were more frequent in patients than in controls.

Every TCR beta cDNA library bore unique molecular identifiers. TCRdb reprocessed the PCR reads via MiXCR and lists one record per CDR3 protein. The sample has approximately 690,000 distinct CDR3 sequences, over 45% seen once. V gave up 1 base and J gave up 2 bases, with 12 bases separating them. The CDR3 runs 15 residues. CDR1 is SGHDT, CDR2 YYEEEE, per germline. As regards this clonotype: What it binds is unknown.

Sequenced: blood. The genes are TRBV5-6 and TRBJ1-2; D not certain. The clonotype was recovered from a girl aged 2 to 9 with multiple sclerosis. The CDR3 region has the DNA TGTGCCAGCAGCTTGCAGGCCCGGGAGAACTATGGCTACACCTTC. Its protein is CASSLQARENYGYTF.